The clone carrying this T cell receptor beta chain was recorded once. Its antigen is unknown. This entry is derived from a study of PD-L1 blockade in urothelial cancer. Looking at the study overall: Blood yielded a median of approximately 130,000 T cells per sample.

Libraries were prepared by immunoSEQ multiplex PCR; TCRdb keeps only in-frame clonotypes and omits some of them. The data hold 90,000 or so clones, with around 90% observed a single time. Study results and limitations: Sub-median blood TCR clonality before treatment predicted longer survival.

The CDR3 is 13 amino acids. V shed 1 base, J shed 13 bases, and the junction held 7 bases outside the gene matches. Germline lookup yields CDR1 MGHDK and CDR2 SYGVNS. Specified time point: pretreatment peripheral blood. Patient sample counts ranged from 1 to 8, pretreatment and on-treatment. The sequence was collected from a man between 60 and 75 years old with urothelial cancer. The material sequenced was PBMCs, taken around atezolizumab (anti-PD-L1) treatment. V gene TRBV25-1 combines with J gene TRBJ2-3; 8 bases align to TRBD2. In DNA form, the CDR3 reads TGTGCCAGCAGTGAATCTATCGGGGGGGGCAAGTATTTT. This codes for CASSESIGGGKYF. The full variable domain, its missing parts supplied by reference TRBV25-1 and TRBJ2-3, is EADIYQTPRYLVIGTGKKITLECSQTMGHDKMYWYQQDPGMELHLIHYSYGVNSTEKGDLSSESTVSRIRTEHFPLTLESARPSHTSQYLCASSESIGGGKYFGPGTRLTVL.